The T cell receptor (beta chain) described here comes from a study of multiple sclerosis patients with progressive multifocal leukoencephalopathy. Sequenced by immunoSEQ multiplex PCR; TCRdb stores in-frame clones only, minus some. Of tens of thousands of clones in the sample, 85% to 90% were seen once. Time point given: around six months of natalizumab therapy. Prior interferon beta treatment was universal, and the PML patients were all female. The specimen was PBMCs, collected from a patient treated with natalizumab. The sequence was obtained from a human donor with multiple sclerosis.

The CDR3 sequence: CASSPRSGSTDTQYF. The CDR3 DNA reads as TGTGCCAGCTCACCACGGTCGGGGAGCACAGATACGCAGTATTTT. The rearrangement uses TRBV18 and TRBJ2-3; a possible D gene is TRBD2 (5 bases). The CDR3 has 15 residues. The V gene lost 1 base and the J gene lost 0 bases, with 8 bases spanning the gap. Germline V CDR1 and CDR2: KGHSH, LQKENI.